The present T cell receptor (beta chain) was sequenced within a study of T-cell memory formation after mild COVID-19. Study findings and constraints: Cross-reactive memory seemingly joined, as some responding clones were found in pre-infection memory. Proof of SARS-CoV-2 specificity was absent for the second-wave clones that crested on day 37.

The CDR3 extends over 14 amino acids. Losses at the gene ends were 4 bases for V and 5 bases for J; bases not matched to a gene: 8. CDR1 is SGHRS and CDR2 is YFSETQ in the germline V gene. Concerning this clonotype itself: Its matching antigen is unknown.

TCRdb reprocessed the 5' RACE reads with MiXCR, giving one entry per CDR3 protein. The sample carries a few hundred thousand distinct CDR3 sequences, less than 20% recorded once. The chain links TRBV5-1 to TRBJ2-5, with 7 bases matching TRBD1. The sequenced material came from PBMCs or a T cell subset sorted from them (not recorded which). This TCR was recovered from a man aged 18 to 30 who had mild COVID-19 (a few samples of this study predate the infection). Cell type and time point are not known. CDR3 residues: CASSEGQPSETQYF. DNA of the CDR3: TGCGCCAGCAGCGAGGGACAGCCGTCGGAGACCCAGTACTTC.